This TCR beta chain was observed in a study of T-cell reconstitution after alpha-beta-depleted transplantation in children. A few counts support this clonotype. The V gene's germline CDR1 is MGHDK and CDR2 SYGVNS. Germline trimming cut 4 bases from V and 9 bases from J; bases unmatched to any gene: 8. The CDR3 runs to 14 residues. Preparing the TCRbeta library involved the use of unique molecular identifiers. TCRdb processed the PCR reads anew with MiXCR; each CDR3 protein has one entry. The repertoire holds hundreds of thousands of distinct CDR3 sequences, with 15% to 20% as singletons. This receptor was obtained from a human donor who donated a stem cell graft to a child with acute myeloid leukemia. The rearrangement links TRBV25-1 to TRBJ2-1; 8 bases align to TRBD1. The specimen comprised PBMCs from the stem cell graft donor, sampled from the stem cell graft. As DNA, the CDR3 is TGTGCCAGCAGTGCTGGCAGGGGGCAATTTGAGCAGTTCTTC. It yields the protein CASSAGRGQFEQFF.